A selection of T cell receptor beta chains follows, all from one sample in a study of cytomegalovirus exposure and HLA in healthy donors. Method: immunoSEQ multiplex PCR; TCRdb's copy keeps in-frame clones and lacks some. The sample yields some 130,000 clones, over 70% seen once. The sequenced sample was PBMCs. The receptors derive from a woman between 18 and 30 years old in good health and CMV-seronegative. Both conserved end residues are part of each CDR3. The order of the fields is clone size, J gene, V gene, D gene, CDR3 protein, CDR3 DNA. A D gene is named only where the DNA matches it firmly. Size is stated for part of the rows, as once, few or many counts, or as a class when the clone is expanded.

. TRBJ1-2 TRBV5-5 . CASSYRSGGYTF TGTGCCAGCAGTTATAGGTCGGGGGGCTACACCTTC
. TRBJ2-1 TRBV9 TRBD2 CASSVVVAGSYNEQFF TGTGCCAGCAGCGTAGTAGTAGCGGGGTCCTACAATGAGCAGTTCTTC
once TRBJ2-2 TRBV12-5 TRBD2 CASGLVPSGSNTGELFF TGTGCTAGTGGTTTGGTCCCTAGCGGCTCGAACACCGGGGAGCTGTTTTTT
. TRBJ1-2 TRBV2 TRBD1 CASSEDRGSNYGYTF TGTGCCAGCAGTGAAGACAGGGGGTCGAACTATGGCTACACCTTC
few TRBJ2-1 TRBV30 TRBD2 CAWENLTSVF TGTGCCTGGGAAAACCTAACTAGCGTCTTC
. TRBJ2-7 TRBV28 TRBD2 CASSTSASYEQYF TGTGCCAGCAGTACTAGCGCATCCTACGAGCAGTACTTC
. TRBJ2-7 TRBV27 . CASSLSIRRFYEQYF TGTGCCAGCAGTTTATCAATTCGCAGATTCTACGAGCAGTACTTC
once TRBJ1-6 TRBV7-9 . CASSLVQSNSPLHF TGTGCCAGCAGCTTAGTACAGTCTAATTCACCCCTCCACTTT
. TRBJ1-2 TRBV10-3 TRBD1 CAISGGDSYGYTF TGTGCCATCAGTGGAGGGGACAGCTATGGCTACACCTTC
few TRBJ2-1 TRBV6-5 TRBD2 CASSRAGGDNEQFF TGTGCCAGCAGCCGAGCGGGAGGAGACAATGAGCAGTTCTTC
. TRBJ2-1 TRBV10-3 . CAISESPHTYNEQFF TGTGCCATCAGTGAGTCGCCCCACACGTACAATGAGCAGTTCTTC
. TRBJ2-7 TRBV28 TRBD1 CASSFPGGGYEQYF TGTGCCAGCAGTTTTCCAGGGGGCGGTTACGAGCAGTACTTC
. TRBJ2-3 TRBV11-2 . CASSSRGGDTQYF TGTGCCAGCAGCTCTAGGGGGGGCGATACGCAGTATTTT
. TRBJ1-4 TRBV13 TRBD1 CASSLSTGGSEKLFF TGTGCCAGCAGCTTAAGTACAGGGGGATCTGAAAAACTGTTTTTT
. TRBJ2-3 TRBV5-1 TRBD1 CASSFRDRVADTQYF TGCGCCAGCAGCTTCCGGGACAGGGTTGCAGATACGCAGTATTTT
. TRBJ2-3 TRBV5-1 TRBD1 CASSEPGGAADTQYF TGCGCCAGCAGCGAACCAGGGGGCGCAGCAGATACGCAGTATTTT
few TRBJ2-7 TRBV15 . CATSRASASDVYF TGTGCCACCAGCAGAGCGTCGGCTAGCGATGTGTACTTC
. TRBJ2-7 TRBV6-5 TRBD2 CASSPSGLDYEQYF TGTGCCAGCAGCCCTAGCGGTCTGGACTACGAGCAGTACTTC
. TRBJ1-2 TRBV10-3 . CAISESRAANYGYTF TGTGCCATCAGTGAGTCGAGGGCCGCTAACTATGGCTACACCTTC
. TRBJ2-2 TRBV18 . CASSPGSGLNTGELFF TGTGCCAGCTCACCAGGTAGCGGACTGAACACCGGGGAGCTGTTTTTT
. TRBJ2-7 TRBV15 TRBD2 CATSTGLAGGRISYEQYF TGTGCCACCAGCACGGGACTAGCGGGAGGCAGAATCTCCTACGAGCAGTACTTC
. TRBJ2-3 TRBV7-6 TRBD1 CASSSRQGSDTQYF TGTGCCAGCAGCTCCCGACAGGGGTCAGATACGCAGTATTTT
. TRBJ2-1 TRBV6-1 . CASSELVGADSYNEQFF TGTGCCAGCAGTGAATTAGTGGGAGCGGACTCCTACAATGAGCAGTTCTTC
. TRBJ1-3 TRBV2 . CASSRQGSHSGNTIYF TGTGCCAGCAGCCGTCAGGGTTCGCACTCCGGAAACACCATATATTTT
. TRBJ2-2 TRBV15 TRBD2 CATRLSREAGELFF TGTGCCACCAGGCTTTCCCGGGAGGCCGGGGAGCTGTTTTTT
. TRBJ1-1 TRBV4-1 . CASRNLDTYTEAFF TGCGCCAGCAGAAATTTAGACACGTACACTGAAGCTTTCTTT
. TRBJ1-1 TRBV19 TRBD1 CASIPTGGRSGFTEAFF TGTGCCAGTATCCCGACAGGGGGCCGAAGCGGATTCACTGAAGCTTTCTTT
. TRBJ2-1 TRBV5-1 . CASALGTASYNEQFF TGCGCCAGCGCACTAGGTACAGCCTCTTACAATGAGCAGTTCTTC
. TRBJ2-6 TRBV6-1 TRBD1 CASTDTGTGPSGANVLTF TGTGCCAGCACTGATACCGGGACAGGGCCCTCTGGGGCCAACGTCCTGACTTTC
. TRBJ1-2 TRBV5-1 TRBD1 CASSPGTAPDPYGYTF TGCGCCAGCAGCCCCGGGACAGCCCCTGATCCCTATGGCTACACCTTC
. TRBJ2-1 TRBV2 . CASMRRGYNEQFF TGTGCCAGCATGAGACGGGGCTACAATGAGCAGTTCTTC
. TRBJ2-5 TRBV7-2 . CASSLERRQETQYF TGTGCCAGCAGCTTAGAGAGGAGGCAAGAGACCCAGTACTTC
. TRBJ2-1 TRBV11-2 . CASSSQDNEQFF TGTGCCAGCAGCTCACAGGACAATGAGCAGTTCTTC
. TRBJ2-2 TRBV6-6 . CASSGTTNTGELFF TGTGCCAGCAGCGGGACAACGAACACCGGGGAGCTGTTTTTT
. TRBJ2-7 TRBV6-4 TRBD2 CASSDLPGLAPYEQYF TGTGCCAGCAGTGACCTACCGGGACTAGCTCCCTACGAGCAGTACTTC
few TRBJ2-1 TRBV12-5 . CASDRYNEQFF TGTGCTAGTGATAGATACAATGAGCAGTTCTTC
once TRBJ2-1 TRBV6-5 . CASSRSGTPYNEQFF TGTGCCAGCAGTCGGAGCGGGACACCCTACAATGAGCAGTTCTTC
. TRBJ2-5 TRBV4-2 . CASSQVLGSGTRETQYF TGTGCCAGCAGCCAAGTCTTGGGAAGCGGCACGAGAGAGACCCAGTACTTC
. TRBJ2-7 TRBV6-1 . CASSEALGRVYEQYF TGTGCCAGCAGTGAAGCGCTTGGCAGGGTCTACGAGCAGTACTTC
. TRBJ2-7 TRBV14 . CASSVLEGGTYEQYF TGTGCCAGCAGCGTTTTAGAGGGAGGCACCTACGAGCAGTACTTC
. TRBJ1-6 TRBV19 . CASSTSSGSPGTPLHF TGTGCCAGTAGTACCTCCTCTGGCAGCCCAGGGACACCCCTCCACTTT
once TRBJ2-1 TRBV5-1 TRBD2 CASSLFGLAGDGEQFF TGCGCCAGCAGCTTGTTCGGGCTAGCGGGAGATGGTGAGCAGTTCTTC
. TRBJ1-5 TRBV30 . CAWSRINSNQPQHF TGTGCCTGGAGCAGGATTAATAGCAATCAGCCCCAGCATTTT
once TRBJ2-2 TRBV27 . CASSPIASYTGELFF TGTGCCAGCAGTCCGATAGCGTCGTACACCGGGGAGCTGTTTTTT
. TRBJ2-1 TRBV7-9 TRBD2 CVSSLAIGTSGANEQFF TGTGTCAGCAGCTTAGCCATCGGGACTAGCGGGGCCAATGAGCAGTTCTTC
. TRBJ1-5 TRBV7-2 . CASSLEGRRHQPQHF TGTGCCAGCAGCTTAGAGGGCAGGAGGCATCAGCCCCAGCATTTT